This T cell receptor (beta chain) originates from a study of beta chain features in type 1 diabetes (dated by TCRdb to the late 2010s). With regard to the full study: Mean age, gender distribution, total cell number and subset yield did not differ between patients and healthy donors. A total of some 110 million sorted cells were examined across all samples, and a strong correlation was observed between cell number per subset and RNA yield. Regulatory and stem cell-like memory subsets were isolated from only 8 patients and roughly 8 healthy donors, whereas naive and central memory subsets came from all 30 or so donors. In the study, recently diagnosed type 1 diabetes patients and matched healthy donors were compared on the TCRB repertoires of their sorted circulating CD4+ T cell subsets. Broad study findings and their caveats: Because the HLA sub-analyses included only small numbers of individuals, any influence of HLA type on TCRB rearrangement was left unresolved. A moderate but significant shortening of TCRB CDR3 length was observed in type 1 diabetes patients in all four CD4+ subsets. PCR might favor shorter templates, but patient and control samples were amplified and corrected together, so any skew would affect both groups equally. Patients with type 1 diabetes made fewer insertions and deleted more nucleotides at VDJ recombination sites, implying thymic rearrangement abnormalities. Naive, central memory and regulatory TCRB repertoires appeared to be more similar among patients than among healthy donors. Because cDNA rather than genomic DNA was sequenced, highly expressing activated cells could have been over-represented, although no difference in activation and CD3 levels was found between groups.

The High Capacity cDNA Reverse Transcription Kit was used to reverse transcribe all of the isolated RNA, meaning that expressed TCRB transcripts were what got sequenced. Deep immunoSEQ sequencing was applied to naive, central memory and regulatory T cell samples, giving an average of around 4 million total reads per sample. Sorted cells were lysed in RLT buffer, and RNA was extracted using DNase-treated RNeasy Micro or Mini kits according to cell number. Each cell subset was processed separately to prevent cross-contamination, with patient and healthy donor samples processed together. The immunoSEQ multiplex PCR was used to amplify TCRB sequences from cDNA, generating 87-bp fragments that spanned the CDR3 region. Amplicons were sequenced on the Illumina HiSeq platform. Regarding the original processing steps: PCR bias was corrected computationally using synthetic template baselines, and reads within Hamming distance 2 were collapsed, with unmergeable singletons discarded. By aligning reads against IMGT, V, D and J genes, CDR3 length, and insertions or deletions at six rearrangement sites were assigned. Within each subset, clonotype counts were normalized to sorted cell number, and only after that were true diversity and Gini coefficients computed with the tcR R package. Repertoire sharing was quantified using the overlap coefficient calculated on TCRB nucleotide sequences. TCRdb re-hosts the immuneACCESS table, in-frame sequences only. Its copies lack some clones; in the studies checked, an unresolved V gene accounts for under half of them, and the cause for the rest is not known. The DNA was the basis for D and trimming; V, J and clone size are from that table. The sample contains over 300,000 clones, approximately 8.2% of them found a single time. 0.44% of the sample is held by the ten biggest clonotypes.

V is clipped by 6 bases and J by 4 bases, and the sequence between their germline boundaries is 11 bases long. Sequences SGHTA (CDR1) and FQGNSA (CDR2) are obtained from the germline V gene. The CDR3 spans 13 residues, from the cysteine through the phenylalanine. Here the CDR3 DNA is all that survives: 39 bases in frame from base 1. A single peripheral blood draw of around 100 mL on average was collected from each donor into heparinised tubes. Naive, central memory, regulatory and stem cell-like memory CD4+ T cells were sorted on a BD FACSAria II using a panel including CD45RO, CCR7, CD25, CD127, CD95 and CD27. Purity was above 98% for every sorted population. PBMCs were isolated immediately by Lymphoprep density gradient centrifugation and stained directly without culture. Samples were stained and sorted in pairs, with one healthy donor and one patient per experiment, so that batch effects were minimized.

Details on this clone: Its antigen is not yet known. No qualities accompany the bases; no much larger clone lies one base away.

The chain was built from TRBV7-2 and TRBJ2-3; no D segment can be confidently identified. The receptor comes from a woman younger than 35 in good health. The sample was central memory CD4+ T cells from blood. The DNA sequence is TGTGCCAGCAGGCGGCCTTCGGCAGATACGCAGTATTTT. It translates as CASRRPSADTQYF.